This record covers a single TCR beta chain. The target antigen is unknown. Using immunoSEQ multiplex PCR, the repertoire was profiled, and TCRdb retains in-frame clones only, with some absent. Among around 160,000 clones listed, around four fifths were seen once. V gave up 5 bases and J gave up 0 bases, with 12 bases separating them. There are 15 residues in the CDR3. CDR1 and CDR2 from the germline V gene are WSHSY and SAAADI. This specimen belongs to a study of T cell responses to AZD1222 COVID-19 vaccine. Study-level points and caveats: Most donors were white British, females outnumbered males, and clonal diversity was possibly underestimated. Spike-spanning, vaccine-associated CD4 TCRs were dominant at 160-218 and 743-854.

V and J are TRBV10-2 and TRBJ2-3; no definite D call. The specimen was peripheral blood, collected on day 0 of MenACWY control vaccination. The receptor's source is an adult in good health. CDR3: CASSSSPPSTDTQYF. In DNA form, the CDR3 reads TGCGCCAGCAGTTCCTCGCCGCCGAGCACAGATACGCAGTATTTT.